These 3 T cell receptor beta chains were sequenced from one sample in a study of Ad26.COV2.S vaccination and SARS-CoV-2 variants. Treatment specified: approximately 18 received Ad26.COV2.S at low or high dose, single or two shots; roughly five received placebo; per-sample allocation not given. Sampling occurred on day 63 after the first vaccine or placebo injection. Sequenced by immunoSEQ multiplex PCR; TCRdb stores in-frame clones only, minus some. The repertoire has around 350,000 clones, approximately 84% of them found once; the top ten carry roughly 3.1%. Material: peripheral blood, obtained in a trial of Ad26.COV2.S vaccine versus placebo. The receptor set was obtained from a person aged 18 to 65 who received the Ad26.COV2.S COVID-19 vaccine or a placebo.

The chain is built from TRBV4-1 and TRBJ2-5; D unresolved. Germline loops: CDR1 MGHRA, CDR2 YSYEKL. The CDR3 runs to 16 residues. Trimming cost V 3 bases and J 1 base, with 15 bases left between them. The CDR3 DNA sequence: TGCGCCAGCAGCCAGAGGTTGGACGGTGGCCAAGAGACCCAGTACTTC. Translation: CASSQRLDGGQETQYF.

The chain is built from TRBV7-2 and TRBJ2-1; TRBD2 matches at 12 bases. V dropped 2 bases and J dropped 7; count of bases not matched to a gene: 6. Germline V lookup: CDR1 SGHTA, CDR2 FQGNSA. The CDR3 length is 16 residues. The CDR3 is CASSLSLAGGLNEQFF. DNA of the CDR3: TGTGCCAGCAGCTTATCGCTAGCGGGGGGGCTAAATGAGCAGTTCTTC.

The chain employs TRBV7-8 and TRBJ1-5; D remains ambiguous. V lost 3 bases to trimming and J lost 5 bases, with 17 bases between them. From germline, CDR1 is SGHVS and CDR2 FQNEAQ. The CDR3 covers 16 residues. The CDR3 DNA is TGTGCCAGCAGCTTTCATGGTATGGGGTCCTATCAGCCCCAGCATTTT. Its protein product is CASSFHGMGSYQPQHF.